Only a few counts were recorded for the clone carrying this TCR beta chain. What it recognizes is unknown. The CDR3 loop spans 13 amino acids. V was shortened by 2 bases and J by 2 bases, with 6 bases between the two germline ends. Germline-derived CDR1 and CDR2 are LNHDA and SQIVND (reference sequence). The data stem from a study of T cell repertoires in cytomegalovirus infection. Study at large: Matching HLA type, along with CMV infection, was indicated by public TCR beta signatures. Whole-study findings and limits: HLA-C-restricted CMV-specific TCR beta clonotypes prevailed in the ex vivo response. Cumulative frequency of public TCR beta families picked out carriers of CMV plus the relevant HLA.

In TCRdb, the reads were re-called with MiXCR into one record per CDR3 protein. The sample lists about 400,000 distinct CDR3 sequences, about 35% occurring once. This sequence was found in a human donor in good health (CMV status not recorded). Some clones in this sample may be carry-over from other donors' samples. Sequences were derived from cultured PBMCs, sampled from culture after CMV antigen stimulation. The chain links TRBV19 to TRBJ1-1; no reliable D call. The CDR3, as DNA: TGTGCCAGTAGTATAATCACTAACACTGAAGCTTTCTTT. Translated, it gives CASSIITNTEAFF.